Below are 9 T cell receptor beta chains sequenced from a single sample in a study of T cell responses to AZD1222 COVID-19 vaccine. Produced via immunoSEQ multiplex PCR; TCRdb's table is partial and in-frame only. The repertoire holds roughly 120,000 clones, with 70% to 90% as singletons. The sequencing used peripheral blood, collected on day 0 of AZD1222 vaccination. These receptor sequences come from an adult in good health.

CDR3 in DNA: TGTGCCAGCAGCTCGGCGAGTTTAGGGGGCAAGTATGGCTACACCTTC. It specifies CASSSASLGGKYGYTF. This sequence joins TRBV28 and TRBJ1-2, with 7 nucleotides matching TRBD1. Trimming cost V 6 bases and J 5 bases; bases outside gene matches: 15. The CDR3 sequence is 16 residues long. Germline assignment: CDR1 MDHEN and CDR2 SYDVKM.

The V call is TRBV12-3 or TRBV12-4, the J call TRBJ2-7, with 7 bases fitting TRBD1. CDR3 length equals 12 residues. V trimming: 4 bases; J trimming: 6 bases; junction bases outside the gene matches: 3. The CDR3 DNA reads TGTGCCAGCAGTTCACAGGGGTTCGAGCAGTACTTC. This gives the protein CASSSQGFEQYF.

The rearrangement joins TRBV5-1 to TRBJ1-5; 7 bases agree with TRBD1. The V segment lost 0 bases and the J segment 11 bases; nucleotides outside the gene matches: 11. This CDR3 region has 15 residues. Germline V CDR1 and CDR2: SGHRS, YFSETQ. The CDR3 DNA follows: TGCGCCAGCAGCTTGGGGGTTAGAGGGGGCGAGGCCCAGCATTTT. Its protein product is CASSLGVRGGEAQHF.

A few counts support this clone. V usage is TRBV7-2 and J usage is TRBJ1-2; no firm D call. V was pared by 1 base and J by 4 bases, with 13 bases between. There are 15 residues in the CDR3. Germline values: CDR1 SGHTA, CDR2 FQGNSA. The CDR3 nucleotides read TGTGCCAGCAGCTTAGATTGGCGGGTCGGCTATGGCTACACCTTC. It encodes CASSLDWRVGYGYTF.

This rearrangement joins TRBV24-1 to TRBJ2-7; no clear D gene. Per germline, CDR1 KGHDR and CDR2 SFDVKD. The CDR3 consists of 16 residues. V was cut by 6 bases and J by 1 base, with 18 bases left in between. CDR3 sequence reads: CATSSPRGERSYEQYF. The CDR3 coding sequence is TGTGCCACCAGTTCCCCCCGCGGCGAAAGATCCTACGAGCAGTACTTC.

The chain links TRBV20-1 to TRBJ1-1, with a tentative D call TRBD1 (5 bases). Trimming stripped 5 bases from V and 5 bases from J, with 9 bases between. The CDR3 runs 11 residues. Per the germline V gene, CDR1 is DFQATT and CDR2 is SNEGSKA (reference sequence). This CDR3 is CSAQDRTEAFF. Here the CDR3 DNA reads TGCAGTGCTCAAGACAGAACTGAAGCTTTCTTT.

The chain couples TRBV10-1 to TRBJ1-5; TRBD1 agrees at 8 bases. Germline values: CDR1 WNHNN, CDR2 SYGVQD (reference sequence). V gave up 4 bases and J gave up 7 bases; unmatched junction bases: 12. CDR3 length equals 16 residues. DNA for the CDR3: TGCGCCAGCAGTGCCCGTCGGACAGGGACGTGGCAGCCCCAGCATTTT. Translation: CASSARRTGTWQPQHF.

This clone is a singleton in its sample. The rearrangement uses TRBV5-6 and TRBJ1-1; D call uncertain. The germline V gene encodes CDR1 SGHDT and CDR2 YYEEEE. Trimming cost V 7 bases and J 5 bases, with 18 bases left between them. The CDR3 is 14 amino acids. The CDR3 protein is CASSRVERETEAFF. The CDR3 DNA is TGTGCCAGCTCGAGGGTAGAAAGAGAGACTGAAGCTTTCTTT.

This chain joins TRBV7-2 and TRBJ1-2; D is undetermined. Germline assignment: CDR1 SGHTA and CDR2 FQGNSA. V lost 5 bases to trimming and J lost 7 bases, with 11 bases between them. The length of the CDR3 is 12 residues. In nucleotides, the CDR3 is TGTGCCAGCAGCGGGAGGAGGGCTGGCTACACCTTC. Protein: CASSGRRAGYTF.